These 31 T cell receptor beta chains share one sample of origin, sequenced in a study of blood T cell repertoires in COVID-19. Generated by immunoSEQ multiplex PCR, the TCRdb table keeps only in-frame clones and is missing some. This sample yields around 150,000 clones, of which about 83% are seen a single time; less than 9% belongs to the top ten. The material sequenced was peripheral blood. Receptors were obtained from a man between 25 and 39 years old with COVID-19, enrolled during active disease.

Here the CDR3 DNA reads TGTGCCAGCAGTGCCGGGTCCCACACAGATACGCAGTATTTT. Translated: CASSAGSHTDTQYF. The rearrangement joins TRBV2 to TRBJ2-3; no firm D call. CDR3 size: 14 residues. Germline lookup yields CDR1 SNHLY and CDR2 FYNNEI. Deletions cut 4 bases from V and 2 bases from J, with 10 bases between.

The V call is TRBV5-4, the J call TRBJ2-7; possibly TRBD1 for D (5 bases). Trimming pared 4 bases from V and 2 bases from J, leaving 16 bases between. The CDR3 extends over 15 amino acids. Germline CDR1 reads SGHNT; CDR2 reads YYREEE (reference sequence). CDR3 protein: CASSPGAGIPYEQYF. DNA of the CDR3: TGTGCCAGCAGCCCAGGCGCAGGGATCCCCTACGAGCAGTACTTC.

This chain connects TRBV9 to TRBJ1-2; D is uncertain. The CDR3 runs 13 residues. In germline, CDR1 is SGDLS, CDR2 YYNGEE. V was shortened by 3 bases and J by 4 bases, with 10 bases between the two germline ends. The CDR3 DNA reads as TGTGCCAGCAGCGCCCCCCCCCTCTATGGCTACACCTTC. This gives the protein CASSAPPLYGYTF.

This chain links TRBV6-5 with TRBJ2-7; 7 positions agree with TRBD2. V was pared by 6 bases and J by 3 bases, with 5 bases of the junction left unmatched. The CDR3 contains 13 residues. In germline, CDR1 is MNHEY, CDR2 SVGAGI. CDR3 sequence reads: CASRRGSYYEQYF. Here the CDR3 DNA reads TGTGCCAGCAGGCGCGGGAGTTACTACGAGCAGTACTTC.

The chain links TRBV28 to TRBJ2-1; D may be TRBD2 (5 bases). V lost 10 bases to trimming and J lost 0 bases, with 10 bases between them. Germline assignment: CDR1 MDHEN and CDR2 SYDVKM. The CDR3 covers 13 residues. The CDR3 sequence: CATTRSSYNEQFF. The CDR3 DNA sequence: TGTGCCACCACTAGGAGCTCCTACAATGAGCAGTTCTTC.

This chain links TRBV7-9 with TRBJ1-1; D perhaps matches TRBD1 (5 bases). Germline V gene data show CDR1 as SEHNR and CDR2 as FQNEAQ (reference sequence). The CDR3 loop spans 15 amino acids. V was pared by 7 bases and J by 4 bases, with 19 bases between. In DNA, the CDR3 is TGTGCCAGCATCCGCCCGACTGGGGGGGGCACTGAAGCTTTCTTT. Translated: CASIRPTGGGTEAFF.

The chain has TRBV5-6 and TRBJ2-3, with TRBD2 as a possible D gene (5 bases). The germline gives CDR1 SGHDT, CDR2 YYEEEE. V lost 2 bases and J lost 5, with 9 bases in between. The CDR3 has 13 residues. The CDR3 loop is CASSFLEGDTQYF. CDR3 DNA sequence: TGTGCCAGCAGCTTCCTCGAGGGAGATACGCAGTATTTT.

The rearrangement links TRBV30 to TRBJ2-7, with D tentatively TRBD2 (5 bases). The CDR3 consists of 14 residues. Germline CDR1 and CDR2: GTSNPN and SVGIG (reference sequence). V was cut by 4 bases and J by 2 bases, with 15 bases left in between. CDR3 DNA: TGTGCCTGGAACTCGGGGTCCCAAACCTACGAGCAGTACTTC. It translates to CAWNSGSQTYEQYF.

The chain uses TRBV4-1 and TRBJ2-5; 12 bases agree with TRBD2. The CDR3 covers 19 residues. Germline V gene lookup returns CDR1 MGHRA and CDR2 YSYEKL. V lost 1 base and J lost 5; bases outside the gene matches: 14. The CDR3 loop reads CASSQVGLAGGLMTETQYF. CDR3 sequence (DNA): TGCGCCAGCAGCCAAGTTGGCCTAGCGGGAGGGCTAATGACCGAGACCCAGTACTTC.

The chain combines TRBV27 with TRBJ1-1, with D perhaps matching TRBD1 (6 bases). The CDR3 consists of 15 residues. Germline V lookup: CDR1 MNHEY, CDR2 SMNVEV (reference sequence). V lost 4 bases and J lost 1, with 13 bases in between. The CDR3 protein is CASSWVAGANTEAFF. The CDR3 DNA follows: TGTGCCAGCAGTTGGGTCGCAGGGGCGAACACTGAAGCTTTCTTT.

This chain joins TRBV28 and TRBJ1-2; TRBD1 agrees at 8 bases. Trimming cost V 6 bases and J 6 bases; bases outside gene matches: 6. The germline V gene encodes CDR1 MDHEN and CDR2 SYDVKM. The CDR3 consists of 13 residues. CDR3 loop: CASSRQGRHGYTF. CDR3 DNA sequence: TGTGCCAGCAGCCGACAGGGGCGCCATGGCTACACCTTC.

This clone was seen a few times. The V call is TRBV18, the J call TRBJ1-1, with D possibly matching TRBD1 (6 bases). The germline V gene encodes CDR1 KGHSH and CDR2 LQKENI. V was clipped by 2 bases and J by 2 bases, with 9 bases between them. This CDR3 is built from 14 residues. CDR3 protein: CASSPTGTNTEAFF. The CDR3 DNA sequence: TGTGCCAGCTCACCAACAGGGACAAACACTGAAGCTTTCTTT.

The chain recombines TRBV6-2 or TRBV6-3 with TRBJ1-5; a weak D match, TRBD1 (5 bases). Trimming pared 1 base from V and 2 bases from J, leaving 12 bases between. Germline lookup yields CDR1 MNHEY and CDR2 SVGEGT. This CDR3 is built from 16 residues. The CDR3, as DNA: TGTGCCAGCAGTTACTTGGTGGGGACTGGCAATCAGCCCCAGCATTTT. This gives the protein CASSYLVGTGNQPQHF.

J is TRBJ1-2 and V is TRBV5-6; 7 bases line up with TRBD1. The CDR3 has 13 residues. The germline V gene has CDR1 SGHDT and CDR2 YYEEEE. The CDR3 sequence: CALDTGTDYGYTF. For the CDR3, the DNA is TGTGCGCTTGATACAGGGACAGACTATGGCTACACCTTC.

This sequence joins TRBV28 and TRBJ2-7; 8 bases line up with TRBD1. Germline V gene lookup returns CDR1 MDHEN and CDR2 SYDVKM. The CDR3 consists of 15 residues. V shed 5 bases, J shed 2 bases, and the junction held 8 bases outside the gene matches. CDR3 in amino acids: CASSPGQGLPYEQYF. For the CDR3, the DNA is TGTGCCAGCAGTCCTGGACAGGGATTACCCTACGAGCAGTACTTC.

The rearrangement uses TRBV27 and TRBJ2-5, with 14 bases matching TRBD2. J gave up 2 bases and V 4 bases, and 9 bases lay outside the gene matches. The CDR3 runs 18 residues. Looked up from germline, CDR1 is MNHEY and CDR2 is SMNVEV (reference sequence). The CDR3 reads CASSSRLAGGPRQETQYF. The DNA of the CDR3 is TGTGCCAGCAGTTCTAGACTAGCGGGAGGGCCGCGGCAAGAGACCCAGTACTTC.

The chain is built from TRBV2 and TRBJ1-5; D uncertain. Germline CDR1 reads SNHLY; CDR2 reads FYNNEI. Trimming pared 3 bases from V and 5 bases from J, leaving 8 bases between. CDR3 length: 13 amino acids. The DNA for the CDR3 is TGTGCCAGCAGTGACGAAGAGTATCAGCCCCAGCATTTT. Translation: CASSDEEYQPQHF.

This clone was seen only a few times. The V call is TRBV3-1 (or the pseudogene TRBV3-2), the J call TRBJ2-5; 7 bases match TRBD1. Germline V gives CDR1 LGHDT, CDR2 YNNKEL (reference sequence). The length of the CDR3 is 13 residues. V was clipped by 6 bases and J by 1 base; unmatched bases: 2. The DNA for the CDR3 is TGTGCCAGCAGTTGGACAGGCCAAGAGACCCAGTACTTC. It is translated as CASSWTGQETQYF.

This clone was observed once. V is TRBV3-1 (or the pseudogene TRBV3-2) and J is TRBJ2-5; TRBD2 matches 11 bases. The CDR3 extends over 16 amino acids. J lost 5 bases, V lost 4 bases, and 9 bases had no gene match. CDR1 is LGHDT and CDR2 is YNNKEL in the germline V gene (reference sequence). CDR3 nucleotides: TGTGCCAGCAGCCCCCAGCTAGCGGGAGGTACGGAGACCCAGTACTTC. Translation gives CASSPQLAGGTETQYF.

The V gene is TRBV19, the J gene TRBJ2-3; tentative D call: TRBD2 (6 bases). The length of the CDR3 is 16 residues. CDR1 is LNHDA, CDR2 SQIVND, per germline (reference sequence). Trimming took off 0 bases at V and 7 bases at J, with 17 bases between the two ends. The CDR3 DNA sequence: TGTGCCAGTAGTATAGATCACTGGGGGAGGTTGAATACGCAGTATTTT. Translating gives CASSIDHWGRLNTQYF.

This CDR3 reads CASRSTGRNEQYF. As DNA, the CDR3 is TGTGCCAGCAGGTCGACAGGGAGGAACGAGCAGTACTTC. The rearrangement uses TRBV27 and TRBJ2-7; a possible D gene is TRBD1 (7 bases). CDR1 and CDR2 (germline): MNHEY, SMNVEV (reference sequence). Trimming shortened V by 6 bases and J by 5 bases, and 14 bases separated the two germline ends. The CDR3 consists of 13 residues.

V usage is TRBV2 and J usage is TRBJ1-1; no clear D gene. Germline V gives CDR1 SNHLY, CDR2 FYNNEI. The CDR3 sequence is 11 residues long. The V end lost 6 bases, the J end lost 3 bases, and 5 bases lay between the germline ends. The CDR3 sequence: CASSPDTEAFF. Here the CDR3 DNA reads TGTGCCAGCAGCCCCGACACTGAAGCTTTCTTT.

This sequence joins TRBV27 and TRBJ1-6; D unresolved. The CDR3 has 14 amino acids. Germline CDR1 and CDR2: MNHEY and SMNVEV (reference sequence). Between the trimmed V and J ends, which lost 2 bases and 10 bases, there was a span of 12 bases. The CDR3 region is CASSLRGPESPLHF. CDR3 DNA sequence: TGTGCCAGCAGTTTACGGGGTCCGGAGTCACCCCTCCACTTT.

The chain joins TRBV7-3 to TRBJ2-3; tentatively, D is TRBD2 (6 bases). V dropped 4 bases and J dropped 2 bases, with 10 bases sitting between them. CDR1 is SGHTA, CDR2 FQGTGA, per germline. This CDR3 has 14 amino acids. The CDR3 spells CASSSGLHTDTQYF. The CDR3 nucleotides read TGTGCCAGCAGCTCAGGACTACACACAGATACGCAGTATTTT.

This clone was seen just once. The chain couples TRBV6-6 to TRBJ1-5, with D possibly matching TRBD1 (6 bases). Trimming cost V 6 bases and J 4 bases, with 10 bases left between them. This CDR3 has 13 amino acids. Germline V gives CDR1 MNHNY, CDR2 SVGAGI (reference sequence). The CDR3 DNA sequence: TGTGCCAGCAGGCCAGGGGTAAATCAGCCCCAGCATTTT. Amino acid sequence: CASRPGVNQPQHF.

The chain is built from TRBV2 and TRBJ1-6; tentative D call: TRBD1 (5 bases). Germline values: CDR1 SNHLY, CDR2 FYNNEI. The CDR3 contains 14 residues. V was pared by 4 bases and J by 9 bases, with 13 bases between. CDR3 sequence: CASSGTNGVSPLHF. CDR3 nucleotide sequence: TGTGCCAGCAGTGGGACAAATGGCGTTTCACCCCTCCACTTT.

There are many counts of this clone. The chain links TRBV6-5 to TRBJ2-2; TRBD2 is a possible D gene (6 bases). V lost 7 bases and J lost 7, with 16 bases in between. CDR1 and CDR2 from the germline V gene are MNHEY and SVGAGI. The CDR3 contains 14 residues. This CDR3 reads CASKRLDRNGELFF. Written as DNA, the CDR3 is TGTGCCAGCAAAAGACTAGATCGAAACGGGGAGCTGTTTTTT.

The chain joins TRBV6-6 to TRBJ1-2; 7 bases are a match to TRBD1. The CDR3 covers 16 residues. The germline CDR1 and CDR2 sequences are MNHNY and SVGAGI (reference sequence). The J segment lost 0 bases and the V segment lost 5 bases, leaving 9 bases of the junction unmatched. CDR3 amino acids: CASSPEGGQSNYGYTF. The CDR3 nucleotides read TGTGCCAGCAGTCCCGAGGGGGGACAGTCTAACTATGGCTACACCTTC.

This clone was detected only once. This chain's CDR3 is CASSQDQERGRSYEQYF. The CDR3 DNA is TGTGCCAGCAGCCAAGATCAAGAAAGAGGGAGGTCCTACGAGCAGTACTTC. This chain uses TRBV3-1 (or the pseudogene TRBV3-2) with TRBJ2-7; tentative D call: TRBD2 (6 bases). Germline CDR1 reads LGHDT; CDR2 reads YNNKEL (reference sequence). The CDR3 spans 17 residues. The V and J ends lost 0 bases and 1 base respectively, with 16 bases between them.

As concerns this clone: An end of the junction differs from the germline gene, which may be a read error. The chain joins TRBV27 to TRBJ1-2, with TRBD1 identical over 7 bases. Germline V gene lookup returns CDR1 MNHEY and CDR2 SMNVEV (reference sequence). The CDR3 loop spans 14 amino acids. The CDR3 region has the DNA TGTGCCAGCAGTATATCCAGGGACAGCTATGGCTACACCTTC. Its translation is CASSISRDSYGYTF.

The CDR3 loop reads CASSQDLLRAYNEQFF. As DNA, the CDR3 is TGTGCCAGCAGCCAAGATCTTTTGCGGGCTTACAATGAGCAGTTCTTC. The gene calls are TRBV4-2 and TRBJ2-1, with D possibly being TRBD2 (5 bases). V shed 0 bases and J shed 4 bases, with 13 bases lying between them. This CDR3 region has 16 residues. Germline V gene sequence: CDR1 LGHNA, CDR2 YNFKEQ.